The 6 T cell receptor beta chains below all came from one sample that was sequenced in a study of blood T cell repertoires in COVID-19. Generated by immunoSEQ multiplex PCR, the TCRdb table keeps only in-frame clones and is missing some. The sample contains hundreds of thousands of clones, 85% to 90% of which appear only once. Source material: peripheral blood. These receptors came from a woman aged 70-85 years with COVID-19, enrolled during active disease.

This chain links TRBV5-4 with TRBJ2-7; D unclear. The V and J ends lost 0 bases and 7 bases respectively, with 11 bases between them. Per the germline V gene, CDR1 is SGHNT and CDR2 is YYREEE (reference sequence). The CDR3 runs 13 residues. CDR3 loop: CASSLAGAVEQYF. For the CDR3, the DNA is TGTGCCAGCAGCTTGGCGGGTGCTGTAGAGCAGTACTTC.

The chain recombines TRBV19 with TRBJ1-1, with a possible D match to TRBD1 (5 bases). The V gene's germline CDR1 is LNHDA and CDR2 SQIVND (reference sequence). The CDR3 length is 17 residues. V was trimmed by 6 bases and J by 4 bases, leaving 24 bases between them. The CDR3 DNA is TGTGCCAGTAGCTCCGGCAGGGTCCCCTGGGTAGGCACTGAAGCTTTCTTT. This sequence encodes CASSSGRVPWVGTEAFF.

This sequence joins TRBV5-1 and TRBJ2-6; D is perhaps TRBD2 (6 bases). Per germline, CDR1 SGHRS and CDR2 YFSETQ. The CDR3 contains 17 residues. Trimming removed 4 bases at V and 4 bases at J, with 18 bases between. CDR3 nucleotides: TGCGCCAGCAGCAGCAAAACCGGGGGTGGCGGGGCCAACGTCCTGACTTTC. Translation: CASSSKTGGGGANVLTF.

The V and J genes are TRBV6-6 and TRBJ1-3; 10 bases fit TRBD1. V trimming: 5 bases; J trimming: 4 bases; junction bases outside the gene matches: 8. Germline CDR1 is MNHNY and CDR2 is SVGAGI (reference sequence). This CDR3 is 16 amino acids long. The CDR3 DNA reads TGTGCCAGCAGTGGGACCGGGACAGGGGTCGGAAACACCATATATTTT. Encoded protein: CASSGTGTGVGNTIYF.

This clone was seen ten or more times. The CDR3 DNA reads as TGTGCCAGCAGCTTGGAATCCCCGGGTTCGAATTCACCCCTCCACTTT. It codes for CASSLESPGSNSPLHF. V gene TRBV5-4 combines with J gene TRBJ1-6; D is uncertain. This CDR3 has 16 residues. Looked up from germline, CDR1 is SGHNT and CDR2 is YYREEE (reference sequence). The ends were cut back, 0 bases at V and 7 bases at J, with 14 bases in the middle. The whole variable domain, filled in from reference TRBV5-4 and TRBJ1-6, reads ETGVTQSPTHLIKTRGQQVTLRCSSQSGHNTVSWYQQALGQGPQFIFQYYREEENGRGNFPPRFSGLQFPNYSSELNVNALELDDSALYLCASSLESPGSNSPLHFGNGTRLTVT.

The V call is TRBV6-4, the J call TRBJ1-6; D unresolved. V lost 0 bases to trimming and J lost 9 bases, with 6 bases between them. The CDR3 runs 13 residues. Germline lookup yields CDR1 MRHNA and CDR2 SNTAGT. The DNA for the CDR3 is TGTGCCAGCAGTGACTCGGAGAGTTCACCCCTCCACTTT. This codes for CASSDSESSPLHF.